The clone carrying this T cell receptor (beta chain) showed up many times. Antigen specificity is unknown. This sample is drawn from a study of T-cell reconstitution after alpha-beta-depleted transplantation in children. Overall study results and limits: Reports say that about two months after transplant, the alpha-beta T cells came out of several hundred graft clones that had expanded. From surviving recipient T cells and thymic progenitors came the high day-60 TCRbeta diversity observed in some patients. Hyperexpanded clones declined; after one year, newly produced T cells mostly supplied diversity.

TCRbeta library construction was performed incorporating unique molecular identifiers. Each CDR3 protein gets one entry after TCRdb re-called the PCR reads with MiXCR. Among about 70,000 distinct CDR3 sequences listed, approximately 11% were seen once. With 2 bases removed from V and 8 bases from J, the gap between germline ends came to 9 bases. The germline V gene has CDR1 MNHEY and CDR2 SMNVEV (reference sequence). The CDR3 is made up of 13 amino acids. V and J are TRBV27 and TRBJ1-4; possibly TRBD1 for D (6 bases). Here the sequenced sample was PBMCs, taken before TCRalphabeta/CD19-depleted stem cell transplant. This receptor was obtained from a boy aged 10-17 years with acute myeloid leukemia, due to receive a stem cell transplant. The CDR3: CASSLEGDEKLFF. CDR3 coding DNA: TGTGCCAGCAGTTTAGAGGGGGACGAAAAACTGTTTTTT.